This T cell receptor (beta chain) originates from a study of blood T cell repertoires in COVID-19 (dated by TCRdb to the early 2020s). At the level of the whole study: Collaborator samples came from the United States, Italy and Spain and covered acute and convalescent phases of COVID-19. The material from the prospective study consisted of cDNA or gDNA derived from T cells, B-cell-depleted T cells, or PBMCs. The dataset comprised deeply sampled blood TCRbeta repertoires from subjects exposed to, actively infected with, or recovered from COVID-19. A freely available public database, intended as a resource for researchers studying the immune response to SARS-CoV-2, is where the repertoires were released. Samples were obtained from the ongoing ImmuneRACE study (first 160 participants) and from 1,254 subjects provided by 6 global collaborators. Sample metadata almost always included a de-identified subject ID, COVID-19 status, age in years and sex. Where available, HLA class I and class II types were obtained from metadata supplied by the sample provider rather than from assay-based typing.

What the study reported, not specific to this receptor: Clinical and demographic metadata were provided uncurated, with the amount varying by source and participant.

About this clone: The antigen it binds to is not known. Base qualities are not provided; no much larger clone lies one nucleotide away.

TCRbeta CDR3 regions were amplified from genomic DNA using the immunoSEQ Assay, a bias-controlled multiplex PCR. Concerning the study's data processing: The number of nucleated cells in each sample was estimated from the amplification of reference gene primers within the assay. To quantify the absolute abundance of each unique TCRbeta CDR3 rearrangement, sequence reads were collapsed and filtered. Productive Simpson clonality was computed per sample as the square root of Simpson's diversity index over productive rearrangements. Not all clones reach the TCRdb copy of this immuneACCESS table, which keeps in-frame sequences only. Checked studies attribute under half of the gap to unresolved V genes and leave the rest unexplained. That table gives V, J and clone size, and the DNA gave D and trimming. The sample records around 100,000 clones, 92% of which are singletons. 4.5% to 6% of the sample is taken by the ten largest.

Collaborating institutions collected whole blood in K2EDTA tubes following their own protocols. For TCRbeta analysis, collaborators shipped samples in one of three forms: frozen whole blood, isolated PBMCs, or DNA extracted from either of those sample types. This sequence originates from a man in his 70s with acute or convalescent COVID-19. Sequenced: peripheral blood.

The CDR3 amino acid sequence is: CASSPVTSNTGELFF. Read as DNA, the sequence is TGTGCCAGCTCACCGGTGACTTCAAACACCGGGGAGCTGTTTTTT. The rearranged chain carries TRBV18 and TRBJ2-2; no D segment can be confidently identified. CDR1 and CDR2, per the germline V gene, are KGHSH and LQKENI. The CDR3 goes from the cysteine to the phenylalanine over 15 residues. Only the CDR3 portion is preserved as DNA: 45 bases, with reading frame beginning at the first base. V sheds 3 bases and J sheds 2 bases, leaving 10 bases between their ends.